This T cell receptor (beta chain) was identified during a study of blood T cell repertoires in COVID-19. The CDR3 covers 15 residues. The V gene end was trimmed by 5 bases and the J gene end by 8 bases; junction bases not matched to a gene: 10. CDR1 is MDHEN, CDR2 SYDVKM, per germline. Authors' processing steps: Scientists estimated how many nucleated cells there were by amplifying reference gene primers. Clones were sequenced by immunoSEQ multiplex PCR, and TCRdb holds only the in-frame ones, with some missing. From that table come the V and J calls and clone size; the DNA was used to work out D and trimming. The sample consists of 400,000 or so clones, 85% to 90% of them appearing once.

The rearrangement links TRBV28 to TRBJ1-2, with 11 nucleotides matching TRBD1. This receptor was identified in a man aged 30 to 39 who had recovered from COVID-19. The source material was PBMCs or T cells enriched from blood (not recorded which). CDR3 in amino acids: CASSPRGQGANGYTF. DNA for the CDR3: TGTGCCAGCAGTCCCCGCGGACAGGGGGCGAACGGCTACACCTTC.